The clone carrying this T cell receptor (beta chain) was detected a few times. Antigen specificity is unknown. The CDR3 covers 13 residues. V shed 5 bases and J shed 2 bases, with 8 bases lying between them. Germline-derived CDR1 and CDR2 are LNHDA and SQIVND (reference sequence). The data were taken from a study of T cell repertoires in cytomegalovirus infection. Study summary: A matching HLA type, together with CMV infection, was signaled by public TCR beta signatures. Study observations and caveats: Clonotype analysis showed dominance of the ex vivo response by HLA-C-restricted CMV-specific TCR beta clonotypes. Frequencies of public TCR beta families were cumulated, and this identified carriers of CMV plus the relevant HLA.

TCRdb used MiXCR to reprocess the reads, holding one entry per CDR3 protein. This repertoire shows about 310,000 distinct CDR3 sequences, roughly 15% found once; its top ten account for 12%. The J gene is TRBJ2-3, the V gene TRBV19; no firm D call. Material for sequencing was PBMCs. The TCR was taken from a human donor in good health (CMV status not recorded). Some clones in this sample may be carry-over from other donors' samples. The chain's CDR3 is CASSWVNTDTQYF. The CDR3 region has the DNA TGTGCCAGTAGTTGGGTTAACACAGATACGCAGTATTTT.